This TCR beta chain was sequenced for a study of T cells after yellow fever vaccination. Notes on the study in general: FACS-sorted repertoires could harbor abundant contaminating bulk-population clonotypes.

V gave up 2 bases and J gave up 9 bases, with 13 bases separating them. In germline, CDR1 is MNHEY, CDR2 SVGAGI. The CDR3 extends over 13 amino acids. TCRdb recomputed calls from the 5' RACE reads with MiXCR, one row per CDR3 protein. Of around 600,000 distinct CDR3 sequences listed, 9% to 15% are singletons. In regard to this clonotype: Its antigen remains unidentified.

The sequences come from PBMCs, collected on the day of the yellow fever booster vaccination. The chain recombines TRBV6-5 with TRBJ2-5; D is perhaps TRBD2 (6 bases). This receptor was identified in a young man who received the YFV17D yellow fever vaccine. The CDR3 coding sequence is TGTGCCAGCAGTTACGGCAGGGAGGTGGCCCAGTACTTC. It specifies CASSYGREVAQYF.